Presented here are 8 T cell receptor beta chains from one specimen sequenced in a study of blood T cell repertoires in COVID-19. Libraries were prepared by immunoSEQ multiplex PCR; TCRdb keeps only in-frame clonotypes and omits some of them. The sample has about 430,000 clones, roughly 90% seen once. The sample taken for sequencing was peripheral blood. The receptors were sampled from a man between 18 and 29 years old with COVID-19, enrolled during active disease.

This sequence joins TRBV15 and TRBJ1-5; the D is unclear. The CDR3 runs 15 residues. The germline V and J ends were trimmed by 0 bases and 1 base, with 7 bases remaining between them. Per the germline V gene, CDR1 is LNHNV and CDR2 is YYDKDF (reference sequence). The CDR3 bases are TGTGCCACCAGCAGAGATAGCAAGAGCAATCAGCCCCAGCATTTT. This sequence encodes CATSRDSKSNQPQHF.

The chain joins TRBV19 to TRBJ1-1; the D is unclear. The germline V gene has CDR1 LNHDA and CDR2 SQIVND (reference sequence). Trimming shortened V by 8 bases and J by 2 bases, and 3 bases separated the two germline ends. The CDR3 runs to 10 residues. The DNA of the CDR3 is TGTGCCAGTGGCAACACTGAAGCTTTCTTT. It is translated as CASGNTEAFF.

The chain combines TRBV6-5 with TRBJ1-5, with a tentative D call TRBD1 (5 bases). This CDR3 has 13 residues. With 7 bases removed from V and 4 bases from J, the gap between germline ends came to 11 bases. The V gene's germline CDR1 is MNHEY and CDR2 SVGAGI. The CDR3 loop is CASMGLNNQPQHF. CDR3 bases: TGTGCCAGCATGGGACTGAATAATCAGCCCCAGCATTTT.

V and J are TRBV19 and TRBJ2-1; the D gene is possibly TRBD2 (5 bases). The CDR3 has 12 residues. The V end was cut by 5 bases, the J end by 6 bases, with 8 bases between. CDR1 is LNHDA and CDR2 is SQIVND in the germline V gene (reference sequence). CDR3 DNA: TGTGCCAGTAGTCTTGGAGGCAATGAGCAGTTCTTC. Its translation is CASSLGGNEQFF.

For the CDR3, the DNA is TGTGCCAGCAGCCAAACAGGGGACACCTACGAGCAGTACTTC. The encoded protein is CASSQTGDTYEQYF. This chain links TRBV3-1 (or the pseudogene TRBV3-2) with TRBJ2-7; 7 positions match TRBD1. Germline-derived CDR1 and CDR2 are LGHDT and YNNKEL (reference sequence). V trimming: 2 bases; J trimming: 2 bases; junction bases outside the gene matches: 3. This CDR3 contains 14 residues.

The chain has TRBV5-8 and TRBJ2-7, with a weak D call TRBD1 (7 bases). CDR1 and CDR2 (germline): SGHTS, YDEGEE. V shed 6 bases and J shed 0 bases, with 19 bases lying between them. CDR3 length: 16 residues. CDR3 sequence (DNA): TGTGCCAGCACTAACCCGCGGGACAGAAGCTCCTACGAGCAGTACTTC. This encodes CASTNPRDRSSYEQYF.

The J gene is TRBJ2-7, the V gene TRBV10-3; TRBD2 matches 10 bases. CDR1 is ENHRY, CDR2 SYGVKD, per germline. The J segment lost 2 bases and the V segment lost 2 bases, leaving 0 bases of the junction unmatched. The CDR3 length is 14 residues. The DNA for the CDR3 is TGTGCCATCAGTGAGACTAGCGGGGCCTACGAGCAGTACTTC. This sequence encodes CAISETSGAYEQYF.

CDR3 loop: CASSLASDEQYF. In DNA, the CDR3 is TGTGCCAGCAGCTTGGCTTCCGACGAGCAGTACTTC. The chain combines TRBV5-4 with TRBJ2-7; D gene ambiguous. The germline V gene encodes CDR1 SGHNT and CDR2 YYREEE (reference sequence). CDR3 length equals 12 residues. V was pared by 0 bases and J by 5 bases, with 6 bases between.